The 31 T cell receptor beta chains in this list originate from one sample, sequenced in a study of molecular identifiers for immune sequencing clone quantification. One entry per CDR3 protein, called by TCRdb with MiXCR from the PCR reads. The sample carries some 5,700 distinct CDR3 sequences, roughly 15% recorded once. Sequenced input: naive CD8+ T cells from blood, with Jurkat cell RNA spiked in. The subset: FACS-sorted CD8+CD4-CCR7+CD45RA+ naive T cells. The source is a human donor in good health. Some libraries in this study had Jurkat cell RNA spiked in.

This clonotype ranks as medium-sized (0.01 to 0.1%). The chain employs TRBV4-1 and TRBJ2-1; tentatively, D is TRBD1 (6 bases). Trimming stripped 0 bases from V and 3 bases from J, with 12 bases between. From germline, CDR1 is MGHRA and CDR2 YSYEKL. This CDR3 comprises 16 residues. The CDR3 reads CASSQEMRGNYNEQFF. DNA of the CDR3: TGCGCCAGCAGCCAAGAGATGAGGGGGAACTACAATGAGCAGTTCTTC.

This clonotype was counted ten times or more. The CDR3 coding sequence is TGTGCCAGCAGTTCCTTTCGGGGGGGCGCGGACACTGAAGCTTTCTTT. Its translation is CASSSFRGGADTEAFF. The chain is built from TRBV6-1 and TRBJ1-1; a possible D gene is TRBD1 (6 bases). This CDR3 has 16 amino acids. The V gene lost 5 bases and the J gene lost 3 bases, with 19 bases spanning the gap. CDR1 is MNHNS, CDR2 SASEGT, per germline.

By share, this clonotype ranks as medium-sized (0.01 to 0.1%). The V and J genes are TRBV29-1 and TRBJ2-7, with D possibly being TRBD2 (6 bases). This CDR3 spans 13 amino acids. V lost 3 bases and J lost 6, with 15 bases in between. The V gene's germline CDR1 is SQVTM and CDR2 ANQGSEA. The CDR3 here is CSVEGEAPVEQYF. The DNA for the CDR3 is TGCAGCGTTGAGGGGGAGGCCCCGGTCGAGCAGTACTTC.

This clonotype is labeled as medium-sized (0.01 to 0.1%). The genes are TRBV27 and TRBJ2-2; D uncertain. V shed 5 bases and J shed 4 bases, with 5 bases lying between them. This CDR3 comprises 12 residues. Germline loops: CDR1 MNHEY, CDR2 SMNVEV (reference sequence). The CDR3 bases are TGTGCCAGCAGTGGGGTCACCGGGGAGCTGTTTTTT. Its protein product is CASSGVTGELFF.

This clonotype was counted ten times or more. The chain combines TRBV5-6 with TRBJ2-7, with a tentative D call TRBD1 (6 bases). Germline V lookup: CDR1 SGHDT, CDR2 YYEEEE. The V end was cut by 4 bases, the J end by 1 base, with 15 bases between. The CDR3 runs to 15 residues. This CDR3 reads CASSQSGTLSYEQYF. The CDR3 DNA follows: TGTGCCAGCAGCCAATCCGGGACACTTTCCTACGAGCAGTACTTC.

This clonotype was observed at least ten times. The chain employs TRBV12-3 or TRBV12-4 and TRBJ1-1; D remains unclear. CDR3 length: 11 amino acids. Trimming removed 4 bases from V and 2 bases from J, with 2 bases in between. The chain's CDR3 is CASSSNTEAFF. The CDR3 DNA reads TGTGCCAGCAGTTCAAACACTGAAGCTTTCTTT.

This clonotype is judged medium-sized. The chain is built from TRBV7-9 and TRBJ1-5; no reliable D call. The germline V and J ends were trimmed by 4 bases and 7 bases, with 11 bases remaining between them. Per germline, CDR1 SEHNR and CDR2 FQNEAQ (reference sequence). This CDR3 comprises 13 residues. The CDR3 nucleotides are TGTGCCAGCAGCTATGAGGGAGGGCAGCCCCAGCATTTT. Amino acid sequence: CASSYEGGQPQHF.

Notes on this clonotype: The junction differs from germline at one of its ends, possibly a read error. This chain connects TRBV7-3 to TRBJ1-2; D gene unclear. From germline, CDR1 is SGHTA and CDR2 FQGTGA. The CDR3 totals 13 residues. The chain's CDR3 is CASSLRANSDYTF. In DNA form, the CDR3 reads TGTGCAAGCAGCTTAAGAGCAAACTCCGACTACACCTTC.

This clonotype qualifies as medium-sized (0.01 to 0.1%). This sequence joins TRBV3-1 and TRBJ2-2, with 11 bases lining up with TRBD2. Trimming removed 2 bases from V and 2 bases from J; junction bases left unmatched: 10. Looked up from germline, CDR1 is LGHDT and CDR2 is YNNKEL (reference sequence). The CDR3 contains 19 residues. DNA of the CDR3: TGTGCCAGCAGCCAAACCTACGGGACTAGCGGACCTAACACCGGGGAGCTGTTTTTT. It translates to CASSQTYGTSGPNTGELFF.

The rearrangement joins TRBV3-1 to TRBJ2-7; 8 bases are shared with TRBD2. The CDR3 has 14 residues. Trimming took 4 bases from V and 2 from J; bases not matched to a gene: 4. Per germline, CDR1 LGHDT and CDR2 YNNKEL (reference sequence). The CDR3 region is CASSRLAHTYEQYF. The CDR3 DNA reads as TGTGCCAGCAGCCGACTAGCGCACACCTACGAGCAGTACTTC.

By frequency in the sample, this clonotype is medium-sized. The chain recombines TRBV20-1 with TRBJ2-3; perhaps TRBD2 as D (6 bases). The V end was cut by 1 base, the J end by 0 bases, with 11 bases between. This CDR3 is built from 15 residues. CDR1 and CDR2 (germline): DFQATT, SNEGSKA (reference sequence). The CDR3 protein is CSARVSGRSTDTQYF. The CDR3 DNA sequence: TGCAGTGCTAGAGTTAGCGGTCGTAGCACAGATACGCAGTATTTT.

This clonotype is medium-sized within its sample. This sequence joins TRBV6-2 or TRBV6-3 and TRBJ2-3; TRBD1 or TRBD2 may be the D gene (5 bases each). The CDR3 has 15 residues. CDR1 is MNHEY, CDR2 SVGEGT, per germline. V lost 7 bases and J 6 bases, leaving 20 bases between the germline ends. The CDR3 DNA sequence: TGTGCCAGCACCCCATCGGGGCCATCCATGGATACGCAGTATTTT. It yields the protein CASTPSGPSMDTQYF.

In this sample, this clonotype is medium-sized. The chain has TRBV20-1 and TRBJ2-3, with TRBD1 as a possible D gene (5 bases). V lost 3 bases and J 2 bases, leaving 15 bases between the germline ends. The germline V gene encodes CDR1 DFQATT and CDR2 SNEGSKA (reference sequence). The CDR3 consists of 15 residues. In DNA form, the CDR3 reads TGCAGTGCTAGCCTAGTGGGGCAACTCACAGATACGCAGTATTTT. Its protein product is CSASLVGQLTDTQYF.

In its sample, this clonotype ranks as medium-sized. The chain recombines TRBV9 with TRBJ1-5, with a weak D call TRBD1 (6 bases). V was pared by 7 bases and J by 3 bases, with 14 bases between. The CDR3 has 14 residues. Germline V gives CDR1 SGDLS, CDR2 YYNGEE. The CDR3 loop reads CASGGQHPNQPQHF. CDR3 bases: TGTGCCAGCGGGGGGCAGCATCCCAATCAGCCCCAGCATTTT. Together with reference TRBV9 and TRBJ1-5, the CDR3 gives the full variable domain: DSGVTQTPKHLITATGQRVTLRCSPRSGDLSVYWYQQSLDQGLQFLIQYYNGEERAKGNILERFSAQQFPDLHSELNLSSLELGDSALYFCASGGQHPNQPQHFGDGTRLSIL.

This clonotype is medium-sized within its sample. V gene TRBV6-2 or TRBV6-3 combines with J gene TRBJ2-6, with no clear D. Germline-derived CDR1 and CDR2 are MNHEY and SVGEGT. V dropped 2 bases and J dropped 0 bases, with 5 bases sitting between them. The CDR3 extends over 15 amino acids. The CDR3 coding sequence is TGTGCCAGCAGTTACAGGGCCTCTGGGGCCAACGTCCTGACTTTC. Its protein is CASSYRASGANVLTF.

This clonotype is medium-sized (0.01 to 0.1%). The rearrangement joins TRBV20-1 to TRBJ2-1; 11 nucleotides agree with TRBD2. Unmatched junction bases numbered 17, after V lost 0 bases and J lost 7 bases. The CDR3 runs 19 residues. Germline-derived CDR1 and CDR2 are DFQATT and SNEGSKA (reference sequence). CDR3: CSARDRDLTGLAENNEQFF. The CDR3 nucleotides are TGCAGTGCTAGAGACCGCGATTTAACGGGACTAGCGGAGAATAATGAGCAGTTCTTC.

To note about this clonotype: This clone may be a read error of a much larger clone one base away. The CDR3 DNA reads as TGTGCCAGCAGCTTAGAACTAGCGGGACACCCCGTCTACAATGAGCAGTTCTTC. Its translation: CASSLELAGHPVYNEQFF. The chain carries TRBV7-9 and TRBJ2-1, with 10 bases that match TRBD2. The CDR3 is 18 amino acids. Looked up from germline, CDR1 is SEHNR and CDR2 is FQNEAQ (reference sequence). With V trimmed by 1 base and J by 3 bases, 9 bases remained unmatched.

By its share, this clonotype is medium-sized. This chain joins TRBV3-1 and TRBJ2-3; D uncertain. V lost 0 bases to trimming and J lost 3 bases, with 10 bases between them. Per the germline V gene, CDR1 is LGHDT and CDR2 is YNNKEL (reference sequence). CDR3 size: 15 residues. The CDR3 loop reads CASSQEIGPTDTQYF. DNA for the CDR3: TGTGCCAGCAGCCAAGAAATCGGCCCAACAGATACGCAGTATTTT.

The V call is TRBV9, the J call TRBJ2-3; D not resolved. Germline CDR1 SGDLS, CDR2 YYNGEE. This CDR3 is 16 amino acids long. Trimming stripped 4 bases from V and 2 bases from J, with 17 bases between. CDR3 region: CASSNGRDLYTDTQYF. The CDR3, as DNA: TGTGCCAGCAGCAACGGTCGTGACCTCTACACAGATACGCAGTATTTT.

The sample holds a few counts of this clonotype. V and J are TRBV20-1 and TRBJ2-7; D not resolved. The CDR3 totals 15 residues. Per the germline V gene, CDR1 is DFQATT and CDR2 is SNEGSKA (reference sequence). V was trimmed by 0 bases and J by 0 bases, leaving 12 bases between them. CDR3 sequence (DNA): TGCAGTGCTAGAGATTGGGCGGCGAGCTCCTACGAGCAGTACTTC. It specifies CSARDWAASSYEQYF.

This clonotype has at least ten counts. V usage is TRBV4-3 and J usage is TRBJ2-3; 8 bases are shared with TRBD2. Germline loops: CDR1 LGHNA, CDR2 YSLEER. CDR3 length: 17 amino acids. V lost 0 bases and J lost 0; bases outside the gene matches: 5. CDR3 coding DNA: TGCGCCAGCAGCCAAGATCGAGCGGGGGCTAGCACAGATACGCAGTATTTT. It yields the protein CASSQDRAGASTDTQYF.

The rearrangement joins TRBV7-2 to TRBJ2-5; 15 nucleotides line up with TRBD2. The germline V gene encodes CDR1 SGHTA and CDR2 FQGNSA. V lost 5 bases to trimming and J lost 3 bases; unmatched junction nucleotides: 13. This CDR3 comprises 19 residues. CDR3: CASSPDIRTSGRDKETQYF. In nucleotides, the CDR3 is TGTGCCAGCAGCCCCGACATTAGGACTAGCGGGAGGGATAAAGAGACCCAGTACTTC.

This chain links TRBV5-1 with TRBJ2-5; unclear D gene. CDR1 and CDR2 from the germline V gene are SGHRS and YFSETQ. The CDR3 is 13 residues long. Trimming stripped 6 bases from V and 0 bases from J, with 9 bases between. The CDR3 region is CASNDDNQETQYF. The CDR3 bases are TGCGCCAGCAACGACGACAACCAAGAGACCCAGTACTTC.

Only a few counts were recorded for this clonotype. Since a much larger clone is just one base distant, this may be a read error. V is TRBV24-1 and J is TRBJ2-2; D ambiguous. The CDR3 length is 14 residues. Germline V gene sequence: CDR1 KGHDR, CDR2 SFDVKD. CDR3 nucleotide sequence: TGTGCCGCCAGTGGACGATTGAACACCGGGGAGCTGTTTTTT. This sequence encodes CAASGRLNTGELFF.

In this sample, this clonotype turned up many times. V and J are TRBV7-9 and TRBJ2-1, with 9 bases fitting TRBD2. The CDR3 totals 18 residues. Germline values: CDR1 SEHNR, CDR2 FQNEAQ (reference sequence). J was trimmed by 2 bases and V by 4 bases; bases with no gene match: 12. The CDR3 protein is CASSSLEGSGGTYNEQFF. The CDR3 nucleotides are TGTGCCAGCAGCTCACTTGAGGGGAGCGGGGGGACCTACAATGAGCAGTTCTTC.

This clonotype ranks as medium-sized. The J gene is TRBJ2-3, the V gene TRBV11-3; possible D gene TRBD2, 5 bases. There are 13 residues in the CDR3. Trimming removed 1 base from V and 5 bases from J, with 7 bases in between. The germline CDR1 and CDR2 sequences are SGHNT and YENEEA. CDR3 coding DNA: TGTGCCAGCAGCTTAGGAGGGAGAGATACGCAGTATTTT. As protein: CASSLGGRDTQYF.

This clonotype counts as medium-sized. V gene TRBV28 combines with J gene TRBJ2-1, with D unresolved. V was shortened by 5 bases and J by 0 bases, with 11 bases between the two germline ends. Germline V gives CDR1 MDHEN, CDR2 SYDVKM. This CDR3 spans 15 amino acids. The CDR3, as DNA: TGTGCCAGCAGTCCATCCCTGAGCTCCTACAATGAGCAGTTCTTC. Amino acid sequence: CASSPSLSSYNEQFF.

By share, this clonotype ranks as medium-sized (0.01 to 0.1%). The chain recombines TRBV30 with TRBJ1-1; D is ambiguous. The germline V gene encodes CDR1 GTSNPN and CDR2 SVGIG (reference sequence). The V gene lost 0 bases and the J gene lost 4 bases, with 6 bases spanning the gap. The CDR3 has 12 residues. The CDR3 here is CAWSVIGTEAFF. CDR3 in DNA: TGTGCCTGGAGTGTAATAGGCACTGAAGCTTTCTTT.

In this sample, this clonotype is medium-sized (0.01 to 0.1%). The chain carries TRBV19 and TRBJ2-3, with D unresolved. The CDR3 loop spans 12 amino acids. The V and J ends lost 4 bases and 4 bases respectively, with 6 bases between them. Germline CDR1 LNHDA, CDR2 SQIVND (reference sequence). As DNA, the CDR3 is TGTGCCAGTAGTAATCTAGCAGATACGCAGTATTTT. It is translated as CASSNLADTQYF.

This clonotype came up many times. CDR3 nucleotide sequence: TGTGCCAGTAGTATAGTCTGGGGAGTGAACACTGAAGCTTTCTTT. Amino acids: CASSIVWGVNTEAFF. The chain has TRBV19 and TRBJ1-1, with D unclear. CDR3 length: 15 amino acids. CDR1 and CDR2 (germline): LNHDA, SQIVND (reference sequence). Trimming took off 1 base at V and 0 bases at J, with 9 bases between the two ends.

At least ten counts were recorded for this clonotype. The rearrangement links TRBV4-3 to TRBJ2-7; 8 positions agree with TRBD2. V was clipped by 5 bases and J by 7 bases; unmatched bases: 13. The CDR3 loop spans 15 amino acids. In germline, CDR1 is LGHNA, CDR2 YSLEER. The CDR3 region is CASSSTRLAYEEQYF. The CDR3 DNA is TGCGCCAGCAGCTCTACAAGACTAGCGTATGAGGAGCAGTACTTC.